The rows below give T cell receptor beta chains drawn from one sample of a study of brain T cells in children with intractable seizures. TCRdb's table, derived via immunoSEQ multiplex PCR, lists solely in-frame clones and lacks some. The data hold tens of thousands of clones, with roughly 91% observed a single time. The input for sequencing was peripheral blood, taken at surgery. These receptors came from a boy in the first two years of life with tuberous sclerosis and intractable seizures. CDR3s include the opening cysteine and the closing phenylalanine or tryptophan. The D gene is left open where the match is weak. The listing skips clone size in some rows; elsewhere it reads once, few, many or a size class.

TGCAGCGTTGAGGGCGGCAGGGTGAGAGGTGAAGCTTTCTTT,CSVEGGRVRGEAFF,.,.,TRBJ1-1,TRBV29-1
TGCGCCAGCAGCGTGGGCCCAGGGGGTTCCGGAAACACCATATATTTT,CASSVGPGGSGNTIYF,TRBD1,.,TRBJ1-3,TRBV5-1
TGTGCCAGCAGCTTAGTTGTGGGAAGCGAGCAGTTCTTC,CASSLVVGSEQFF,.,.,TRBJ2-1,TRBV7-2
TGTGCCAGCAGCTTAGCGATTTCGAAAAACTATGGCTACACCTTC,CASSLAISKNYGYTF,.,.,TRBJ1-2,TRBV7-9
TGTGCCTGGAGTGTACCAGGGCTTAGCAATCAGCCCCAGCATTTT,CAWSVPGLSNQPQHF,.,.,TRBJ1-5,TRBV30
TGTGCCAGCAGTTTATACCCTAGCGGGGCCCTCAGGGATACGCAGTATTTT,CASSLYPSGALRDTQYF,TRBD2,.,TRBJ2-3,TRBV28
TGTGCCAGCAGTGAGGCAGGGTGGAACACTGAAGCTTTCTTT,CASSEAGWNTEAFF,.,.,TRBJ1-1,TRBV2
TGTGCCAGCAGCCTAACGAGGAGCCCAACGAGCGAGCAGTACTTC,CASSLTRSPTSEQYF,.,.,TRBJ2-7,TRBV3-1/TRBV3-2
TGTGCCAGTAGTATAAACCCCAGGAGACTTAACTATGGCTACACCTTC,CASSINPRRLNYGYTF,.,.,TRBJ1-2,TRBV19
TGTGCCAGCAGTATAGGGGGGCAGCAAGGTGTGGATGGCTACACCTTC,CASSIGGQQGVDGYTF,.,.,TRBJ1-2,TRBV6-2/TRBV6-3
TGTGCCAGCAGCTTTAGCGGGAGGAGCTCCTACAATGAGCAGTTCTTC,CASSFSGRSSYNEQFF,TRBD2,.,TRBJ2-1,TRBV7-9
TGTGCCAGCAGCCGGGACAGCAGGGGGCCGCTGAACTTATCTAACTATGGCTACACCTTC,CASSRDSRGPLNLSNYGYTF,TRBD1,.,TRBJ1-2,TRBV6-6
TGTGCCAGTAGTATAAGGGGTGGTGGTAGCAATCAGCCCCAGCATTTT,CASSIRGGGSNQPQHF,.,once,TRBJ1-5,TRBV19
TGTGCCAGCAGCCCGGGACTAGCGGGAGTAAAAGAGACCCAGTACTTC,CASSPGLAGVKETQYF,TRBD2,.,TRBJ2-5,TRBV11-2
TGTGCCAGCAGGTTTACAGGGAGAGAGACCCAGTACTTC,CASRFTGRETQYF,.,.,TRBJ2-5,TRBV3-1/TRBV3-2
TGTGCCAGCAGCCAGGGATGGGACTCCTACAACGAGCAGTACTTC,CASSQGWDSYNEQYF,.,.,TRBJ2-7,TRBV4-2
TGTGCCAGCAGGGAGCGGACAGGGGAGACCACTGAAGCTTTCTTT,CASRERTGETTEAFF,TRBD1,once,TRBJ1-1,TRBV28
TGTGCCAGCAGTGAAGAGGGGGGGGATTATGGCTACACCTTC,CASSEEGGDYGYTF,.,.,TRBJ1-2,TRBV6-1
TGTGCCAGCAGCGCCGAAACCTACAATGAGCAGTTCTTC,CASSAETYNEQFF,.,.,TRBJ2-1,TRBV12-3/TRBV12-4
TGTGCCAGCACCCCCCGGAGCCATAACACCGGGGAGCTGTTTTTT,CASTPRSHNTGELFF,.,.,TRBJ2-2,TRBV6-6
TGTGCCACCAGTGATTTGAGTAGCGGGGGCGAAGAGACCCAGTACTTC,CATSDLSSGGEETQYF,TRBD2,.,TRBJ2-5,TRBV24-1
TGTGCCACCAGCAGCCCACAGGCGATCTATGGCTACACCTTC,CATSSPQAIYGYTF,.,.,TRBJ1-2,TRBV15
TGCGCCAGCAGCCAAGGTGGCGCGCAAGAGACCCAGTACTTC,CASSQGGAQETQYF,.,.,TRBJ2-5,TRBV4-1
TGTGCCAGCAGCCCTTCCGGGACAGGGGGCACTGAAGCTTTCTTT,CASSPSGTGGTEAFF,TRBD1,few,TRBJ1-1,TRBV14
TGTGCCTGGAGTGTACAGGGACAGGCTTACAGAAACACCATATATTTT,CAWSVQGQAYRNTIYF,TRBD1,.,TRBJ1-3,TRBV30
TGTGCCAGCAGCAATAAGGGTGCAGGGTCCACCTACGAGCAGTACTTC,CASSNKGAGSTYEQYF,.,.,TRBJ2-7,TRBV21-1
TGTGCCAGCAGCATAGACAGGGCCCCATACACTGAAGCTTTCTTT,CASSIDRAPYTEAFF,TRBD1,.,TRBJ1-1,TRBV7-9
TGTGCCATCAGTGAGAGGACGGGACAGGGGTTCCACGAGCAGTACTTC,CAISERTGQGFHEQYF,TRBD1,.,TRBJ2-7,TRBV10-3
TGTGCCAGCAGCTTAGAGTTTCGGGGTGAGCAGTTCTTC,CASSLEFRGEQFF,.,.,TRBJ2-1,TRBV7-2
TGCGCCAGCAGCGGGGGGGTCCAAGAGACCCAGTACTTC,CASSGGVQETQYF,TRBD2,.,TRBJ2-5,TRBV5-1
TGCACCAGCAGCGGCTTCCGGGAGACCCAGTACTTC,CTSSGFRETQYF,.,.,TRBJ2-5,TRBV1
TGTGCCAGTAGAAGTACTAGCGGAGCGAGCTACGAGCAGTACTTC,CASRSTSGASYEQYF,TRBD2,once,TRBJ2-7,TRBV19
TGTGCCAGCAGCCTGGGGTATGGACTTGGCAGGGCCTCGGGAAAACTGTTTTTT,CASSLGYGLGRASGKLFF,.,.,TRBJ1-4,TRBV3-1/TRBV3-2
TGTGCCAGTAGACCCAGCGGAGGTAGCCTGGGAGATACGCAGTATTTT,CASRPSGGSLGDTQYF,.,.,TRBJ2-3,TRBV19
TGTGCCAGCAGCCAAGGATGGGGTAAATTGAACGAGCAGTACTTC,CASSQGWGKLNEQYF,.,.,TRBJ2-7,TRBV3-1/TRBV3-2
TGTGCCAGCAGTCCCGATATGGGAAAAGGCTACACCTTC,CASSPDMGKGYTF,.,.,TRBJ1-2,TRBV6-5
TGTGCCAGCAGCTCACCTGGACAGGGGGCCACTGAAGCTTTCTTT,CASSSPGQGATEAFF,TRBD1,few,TRBJ1-1,TRBV13
TGTGCCAGCAGCCAAGGCCGGACAACTTTCTCCTACGAGCAGTACTTC,CASSQGRTTFSYEQYF,.,.,TRBJ2-7,TRBV3-1/TRBV3-2
TGTGCCAGCAGCTCCTGGACAGGGGGCACAGATACGCAGTATTTT,CASSSWTGGTDTQYF,TRBD1,.,TRBJ2-3,TRBV11-3
TGCGCCAGCAGCCAAAATTGGGCCGTCCCTGCCAATGAGCAGTTCTTC,CASSQNWAVPANEQFF,.,.,TRBJ2-1,TRBV4-1
TGTGCCAGCAGCCCCCCGGGGTCCTATGGCTACACCTTC,CASSPPGSYGYTF,.,.,TRBJ1-2,TRBV7-9
TGCGCCAGCAGCCAACCGACAAAGGCGGAGACCCAGTACTTC,CASSQPTKAETQYF,.,.,TRBJ2-5,TRBV4-1
TGTGCCAGCAGTTTAAGGGCAAGCTCCTACAATGAGCAGTTCTTC,CASSLRASSYNEQFF,.,.,TRBJ2-1,TRBV27
TGCGCCAGCAGCCCACGGGACTATACCGTCTCCTACAATGAGCAGTTCTTC,CASSPRDYTVSYNEQFF,TRBD2,.,TRBJ2-1,TRBV4-1
TGCGCCAGCAGTCAACCGGGACACTCCTACGAGCAGTACTTC,CASSQPGHSYEQYF,.,.,TRBJ2-7,TRBV23-1
TGCGCCAGCAGCTCCACTAGCGGGGGGGACACCGGGGAGCTGTTTTTT,CASSSTSGGDTGELFF,TRBD2,.,TRBJ2-2,TRBV5-1
TGTGCCAGCAGTGGGTTCAGGAGCGGAGGCGGCAATGAGCAGTTCTTC,CASSGFRSGGGNEQFF,.,.,TRBJ2-1,TRBV25-1
TGTGCTAGCAGTAGCGGGGGCGCGACCGGGGAGCTGTTTTTT,CASSSGGATGELFF,TRBD2,once,TRBJ2-2,TRBV7-7
TGTGCCTGGAGCGTAAGGACTAGCGGGGCCTACGAGCAGTACTTC,CAWSVRTSGAYEQYF,TRBD2,.,TRBJ2-7,TRBV30
TGTGCCAGCAGCCTGGGGAACAGGAGGTATGGCTACACCTTC,CASSLGNRRYGYTF,.,.,TRBJ1-2,TRBV7-8
TGTGCCACCAGTGATTTCCTTTGGAGGCCGAACACTGAAGCTTTCTTT,CATSDFLWRPNTEAFF,.,.,TRBJ1-1,TRBV24-1
TGCGCCAGCAGCGTCCTTCCAGGAGGGGGGAGAACCGGGGAGCTGTTTTTT,CASSVLPGGGRTGELFF,.,once,TRBJ2-2,TRBV4-1
TGTGCCAGTAGTATTTATGGCGGAGCCCGTAGCAATCAGCCCCAGCATTTT,CASSIYGGARSNQPQHF,.,few,TRBJ1-5,TRBV19
TGCGCCAGCAGCCAAGGGGGGGGGCTCTACGAGCAGTACTTC,CASSQGGGLYEQYF,.,.,TRBJ2-7,TRBV4-1